The clone carrying this T cell receptor beta chain was detected a few times. Its antigen remains unknown. These data are taken from a study of T-cell reconstitution after alpha-beta-depleted transplantation in children. Study conclusions and caveats: Diversity of TCRbeta at day 60 was high in some patients, arising from surviving recipient T cells and thymic progenitors. Approximately two months post-transplant, alpha-beta T cells reportedly originated from several hundred expanded graft clones. At one year after transplant, newly produced T cells mostly accounted for T-cell counts and diversity.

Unique molecular identifiers were built into the TCRbeta library. TCRdb redid the calling of the PCR reads with MiXCR, one entry per CDR3 protein. This table holds 500,000 to 750,000 distinct CDR3 sequences, about an eighth found once. CDR1 and CDR2 from the germline V gene are GTSNPN and SVGIG (reference sequence). V shed 2 bases, J shed 6 bases, and the junction held 10 bases outside the gene matches. CDR3 size: 15 residues. The sequencing used PBMCs, mostly from graft donor cells, collected 360 days after TCRalphabeta/CD19-depleted stem cell transplant. This sequence originates from a male patient between 10 and 17 years old who had a stem cell transplant for acute myeloid leukemia, so the T cells may come from the graft donor. The chain has TRBV30 and TRBJ2-1, with TRBD2 matching over 7 bases. The CDR3 nucleotides read TGTGCCTGGAGTAGAGGACTAGTAAGTGGCAATGAGCAGTTCTTC. This sequence encodes CAWSRGLVSGNEQFF.